A single count supports the clone carrying this T cell receptor (beta chain). Its specificity is not known. Germline CDR1 reads SEHNR; CDR2 reads FQNEAQ (reference sequence). This CDR3 has 12 amino acids. The ends were cut back, 7 bases at V and 4 bases at J, with 10 bases in the middle. This entry comes from a study of vaccination and CD4 T cells after COVID-19. The time point: late sampling 161 to 241 days after vaccination in a few convalescent patients. Treatment in this sample: approximately nine-day PBMC culture with coronavirus spike peptide pools or control peptides (ViraFEST assay). An Oncomine TCR Beta short-read assay was used to sequence the DNA from cultured CD4+ T cells. Cultured CD4+ T cells were the source of extracted genomic DNA. TCRdb analysed the PCR reads with MiXCR anew, one entry per CDR3 protein. The sample lists over 20,000 distinct CDR3 sequences, about 35% occurring once. Study results and caveats: With convalescent patients, a median 86.3% of reactive clones emerged solely after vaccination.

V usage is TRBV7-9 and J usage is TRBJ2-5, with no clear D. The clonotype was recovered from a human donor who had recovered from COVID-19. The sequences come from CD4+ T cells from blood, cultured in vitro, collected about 7 months after SARS-CoV-2 vaccination. CDR3 region: CASTLGGETQYF. The CDR3, as DNA: TGTGCCAGCACCCTAGGTGGAGAGACCCAGTACTTC.